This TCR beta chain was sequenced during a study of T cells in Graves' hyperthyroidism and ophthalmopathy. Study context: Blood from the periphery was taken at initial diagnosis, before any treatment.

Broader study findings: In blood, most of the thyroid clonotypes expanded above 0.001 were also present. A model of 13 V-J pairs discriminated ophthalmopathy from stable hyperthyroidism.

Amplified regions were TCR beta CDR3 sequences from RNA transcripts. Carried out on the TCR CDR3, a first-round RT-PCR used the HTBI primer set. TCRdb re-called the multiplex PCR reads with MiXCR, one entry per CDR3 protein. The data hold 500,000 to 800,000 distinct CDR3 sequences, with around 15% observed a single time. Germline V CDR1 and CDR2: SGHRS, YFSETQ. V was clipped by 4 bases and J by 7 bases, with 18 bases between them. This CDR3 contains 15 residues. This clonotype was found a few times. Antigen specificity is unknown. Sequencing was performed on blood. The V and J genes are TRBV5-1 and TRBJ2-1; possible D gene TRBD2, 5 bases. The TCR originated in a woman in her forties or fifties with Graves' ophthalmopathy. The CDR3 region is CASSIQPGNRNEQFF. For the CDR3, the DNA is TGCGCCAGCAGCATCCAACCGGGAAATCGGAATGAGCAGTTCTTC.